The 6 T cell receptor beta chains presented below share a single source sample, sequenced in a study of blood T cell repertoires in COVID-19. TCRdb's copy holds only in-frame clones and misses some; the assay was immunoSEQ multiplex PCR. This table holds roughly 430,000 clones, around nine tenths found once. Sequencing was done on a sample of PBMCs or T cells enriched from blood (not recorded which). Every receptor here comes from a woman aged 18 to 35 who had been exposed to COVID-19.

The V call is TRBV27, the J call TRBJ2-5, with D possibly TRBD2 on 5 matching bases. Germline V CDR1 and CDR2: MNHEY, SMNVEV (reference sequence). The V gene lost 6 bases and the J gene lost 5 bases, with 16 bases spanning the gap. There are 14 residues in the CDR3. This chain's CDR3 is CASRQPLVPETQYF. The CDR3 nucleotides are TGTGCCAGCAGACAACCACTAGTACCTGAGACCCAGTACTTC.

The rearrangement uses TRBV11-2 and TRBJ2-7; D might be TRBD1 (5 bases). Deletions cut 3 bases from V and 4 bases from J, with 10 bases between. The CDR3 has 13 residues. Germline-derived CDR1 and CDR2 are SGHAT and FQNNGV. DNA for the CDR3: TGTGCCAGCAGCTTCCCCGACAGATACGAGCAGTACTTC. Protein product: CASSFPDRYEQYF.

J is TRBJ1-5 and V is TRBV6-2 or TRBV6-3; D gene uncertain. Germline V CDR1 and CDR2: MNHEY, SVGEGT. V was cut by 0 bases and J by 0 bases, with 15 bases left in between. The CDR3 has 18 residues. DNA of the CDR3: TGTGCCAGCAGTTACTCTAAGAGGGAATCTTATAGCAATCAGCCCCAGCATTTT. Translated, it gives CASSYSKRESYSNQPQHF.

Details on this clone: Other DNA sequences of this sample code for an identical CDR3. The gene calls are TRBV6-4 and TRBJ2-2, with 9 bases identical to TRBD2. Germline assignment: CDR1 MRHNA and CDR2 SNTAGT. The CDR3 extends over 14 amino acids. V shed 4 bases and J 3 bases; nucleotides not matched to a gene: 0. The CDR3 loop is CASSGLADTGELFF. The CDR3 coding sequence is TGTGCCAGCAGTGGACTAGCGGACACCGGGGAGCTGTTTTTT.

J is TRBJ1-6 and V is TRBV7-3, with 7 bases matching TRBD1. In germline, CDR1 is SGHTA, CDR2 FQGTGA. J gave up 3 bases and V 5 bases, and 10 bases lay outside the gene matches. This CDR3 is 17 amino acids long. CDR3 in amino acids: CASSPDRVQDYNSPLHF. As DNA, the CDR3 is TGTGCCAGCAGCCCCGACAGGGTACAAGACTATAATTCACCCCTCCACTTT.

The chain is built from TRBV29-1 and TRBJ2-2, with 7 bases that match TRBD1. The CDR3 length is 14 residues. V shed 6 bases, J shed 0 bases, and the junction held 4 bases outside the gene matches. Germline CDR1 is SQVTM and CDR2 is ANQGSEA. CDR3 coding DNA: TGCAGCGTCCTGACAGGGTCGAACACCGGGGAGCTGTTTTTT. Translation gives CSVLTGSNTGELFF.